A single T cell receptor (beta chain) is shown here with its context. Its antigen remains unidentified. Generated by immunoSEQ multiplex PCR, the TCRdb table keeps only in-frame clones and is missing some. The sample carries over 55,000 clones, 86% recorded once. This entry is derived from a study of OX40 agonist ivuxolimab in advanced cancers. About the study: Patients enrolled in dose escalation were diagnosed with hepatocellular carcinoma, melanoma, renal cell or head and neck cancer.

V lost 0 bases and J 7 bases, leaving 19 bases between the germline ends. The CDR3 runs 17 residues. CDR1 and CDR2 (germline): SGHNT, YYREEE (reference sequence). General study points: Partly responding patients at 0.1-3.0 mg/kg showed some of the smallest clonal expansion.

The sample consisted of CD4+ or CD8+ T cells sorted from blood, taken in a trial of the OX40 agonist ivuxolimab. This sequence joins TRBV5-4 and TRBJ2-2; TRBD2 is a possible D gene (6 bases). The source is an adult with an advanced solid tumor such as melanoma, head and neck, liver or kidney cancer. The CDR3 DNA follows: TGTGCCAGCAGCTTGGACCCTCAACAGACGGGGGTCGGGGAGCTGTTTTTT. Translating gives CASSLDPQQTGVGELFF.